The 14 T cell receptor beta chains below all came from one sample that was sequenced in a study of beta chain features in type 1 diabetes. Overall study results and limits: Shortening of TCRB CDR3s, moderate but significant, appeared in all four CD4+ subsets of Type 1 diabetes patients.

Reverse transcribing all isolated RNA meant expressed TCRB transcripts were sequenced. Using immunoSEQ multiplex PCR, the repertoire was profiled, and TCRdb retains in-frame clones only, with some absent. The sample shows about 260,000 clones, around 21% of them seen only once. No cognate antigen is known for these TCRs. Material for sequencing was naive CD4+ T cells from blood. Receptor source: a woman between 40 and 50 years old with type 1 diabetes.

V usage is TRBV30 and J usage is TRBJ2-1; 8 bases map to TRBD2. Germline V lookup: CDR1 GTSNPN, CDR2 SVGIG (reference sequence). The CDR3 sequence is 12 residues long. V trimming: 1 base; J trimming: 12 bases; junction bases outside the gene matches: 5. For the CDR3, the DNA is TGTGCCTGGAGTGAAACGACTAGCGCGCAGTTCTTC. It encodes CAWSETTSAQFF.

This clone was found a few times. Other nucleotide sequences from this sample produce the same CDR3. The chain recombines TRBV9 with TRBJ1-6; D gene unclear. V lost 0 bases to trimming and J lost 7 bases, with 8 bases between them. The germline gives CDR1 SGDLS, CDR2 YYNGEE. The CDR3 has 14 amino acids. The CDR3 loop is CASSVGGGNSPLHF. The CDR3 DNA is TGTGCCAGCAGCGTAGGAGGTGGGAATTCACCCCTCCACTTT.

This clone has more than one count but fewer than ten. V usage is TRBV9 and J usage is TRBJ2-7; TRBD2 might be the D (6 bases). The CDR3 runs to 15 residues. V was pared by 0 bases and J by 0 bases, with 10 bases between. CDR1 and CDR2 (germline): SGDLS, YYNGEE. The CDR3 reads CASSVAGGSSYEQYF. CDR3 bases: TGTGCCAGCAGCGTAGCAGGAGGGAGCTCCTACGAGCAGTACTTC.

This clone was counted a few times. The rearrangement links TRBV4-1 to TRBJ2-7; TRBD1 matches at 10 bases. The germline V gene has CDR1 MGHRA and CDR2 YSYEKL. V lost 4 bases and J lost 1; bases outside the gene matches: 10. CDR3 size: 17 residues. The CDR3 sequence: CASSPLIGTGESYEQYF. DNA for the CDR3: TGCGCCAGCAGCCCCCTCATAGGGACAGGGGAGTCCTACGAGCAGTACTTC.

DNA for the CDR3: TGTGCCAGCAGCGGATACAGGGGGGGCGACACTGAAGCTTTCTTT. This gives the protein CASSGYRGGDTEAFF. The V gene is TRBV7-2, the J gene TRBJ1-1; 8 bases fit TRBD1. The CDR3 extends over 15 amino acids. The junction had 8 bases not matched to a gene; V was cut back by 5 bases and J by 3 bases. Germline V lookup: CDR1 SGHTA, CDR2 FQGNSA. Filled out from reference TRBV7-2 and TRBJ1-1, the complete variable domain reads GAGVSQSPSNKVTEKGKDVELRCDPISGHTALYWYRQSLGQGLEFLIYFQGNSAPDKSGLPSDRFSAERTGGSVSTLTIQRTQQEDSAVYLCASSGYRGGDTEAFFGQGTRLTVV.

The gene calls are TRBV30 and TRBJ2-1; D ambiguous. Germline values: CDR1 GTSNPN, CDR2 SVGIG (reference sequence). The CDR3 is 13 amino acids. Trimming shortened V by 3 bases and J by 4 bases, and 10 bases separated the two germline ends. The CDR3 DNA is TGTGCCTGGAGCCAACTTTCGTACAATGAGCAGTTCTTC. Protein sequence: CAWSQLSYNEQFF. Full variable domain (rest looked up from reference TRBV30 and TRBJ2-1): SQTIHQWPATLVQPVGSPLSLECTVEGTSNPNLYWYRQAAGRGLQLLFYSVGIGQISSEVPQNLSASRPQDRQFILSSKKLLLSDSGFYLCAWSQLSYNEQFFGPGTRLTVL.

There are a few counts of this clone. The chain links TRBV7-9 to TRBJ1-1; 9 positions match TRBD1. V was clipped by 4 bases and J by 0 bases; unmatched bases: 15. The CDR3 consists of 19 residues. From germline, CDR1 is SEHNR and CDR2 FQNEAQ (reference sequence). The CDR3 loop reads CASSSLWDRASSMNTEAFF. For the CDR3, the DNA is TGTGCCAGCAGCTCCCTCTGGGACAGGGCTTCCTCCATGAACACTGAAGCTTTCTTT.

This clone was recorded a few times. The chain carries TRBV14 and TRBJ2-1, with D unresolved. The germline V gene has CDR1 SGHDN and CDR2 FVKESK. V was shortened by 0 bases and J by 9 bases, with 6 bases between the two germline ends. The CDR3 runs to 12 residues. This chain's CDR3 is CASSQDSREQFF. In DNA, the CDR3 is TGTGCCAGCAGCCAAGATTCGCGTGAGCAGTTCTTC.

The chain carries TRBV28 and TRBJ1-2; no reliable D call. Germline V gives CDR1 MDHEN, CDR2 SYDVKM. The CDR3 has 10 amino acids. With 4 bases removed from V and 8 bases from J, the gap between germline ends came to 5 bases. In DNA, the CDR3 is TGTGCCAGCAGTTACAACGGCTACACCTTC. This translates into CASSYNGYTF.

This clone has only a few counts. V and J are TRBV30 and TRBJ2-7; D not certain. Trimming shortened V by 7 bases and J by 2 bases, and 12 bases separated the two germline ends. Germline V gene data show CDR1 as GTSNPN and CDR2 as SVGIG (reference sequence). The CDR3 has 12 amino acids. The DNA for the CDR3 is TGTGCCTTAACAGCCTCCCCCTACGAGCAGTACTTC. It codes for CALTASPYEQYF. Together with reference TRBV30 and TRBJ2-7, the CDR3 gives the full variable domain: SQTIHQWPATLVQPVGSPLSLECTVEGTSNPNLYWYRQAAGRGLQLLFYSVGIGQISSEVPQNLSASRPQDRQFILSSKKLLLSDSGFYLCALTASPYEQYFGPGTRLTVT.

This clone appeared a few times. The gene calls are TRBV18 and TRBJ1-2; TRBD1 aligns across 8 bases. The CDR3 has 16 residues. Germline V CDR1 and CDR2: KGHSH, LQKENI. J lost 4 bases, V lost 3 bases, and 10 bases had no gene match. The DNA for the CDR3 is TGTGCCAGCTCACCGGTTGCGGACAGGGCCCGCTATGGCTACACCTTC. It codes for CASSPVADRARYGYTF.

The genes are TRBV5-4 and TRBJ1-1, with D hard to call. V lost 4 bases and J lost 0, with 7 bases in between. The CDR3 is made up of 13 amino acids. Germline V CDR1 and CDR2: SGHNT, YYREEE (reference sequence). Written as DNA, the CDR3 is TGTGCCAGCAGCACAGAGTTGAACACTGAAGCTTTCTTT. It specifies CASSTELNTEAFF.

The chain carries TRBV28 and TRBJ2-7; D perhaps matches TRBD2 (6 bases). This CDR3 spans 15 amino acids. Trimming pared 6 bases from V and 5 bases from J, leaving 20 bases between. The V gene's germline CDR1 is MDHEN and CDR2 SYDVKM. Written as DNA, the CDR3 is TGTGCCAGCAGCTCCAGTTCAGGAGGGGCCAACGAGCAGTACTTC. Residues: CASSSSSGGANEQYF. Together with reference TRBV28 and TRBJ2-7, the CDR3 gives the full variable domain: DVKVTQSSRYLVKRTGEKVFLECVQDMDHENMFWYRQDPGLGLRLIYFSYDVKMKEKGDIPEGYSVSREKKERFSLILESASTNQTSMYLCASSSSSGGANEQYFGPGTRLTVT.

This clone was counted only a few times. This rearrangement joins TRBV28 to TRBJ2-5; D may be TRBD2 (6 bases). CDR3 length equals 13 residues. Germline assignment: CDR1 MDHEN and CDR2 SYDVKM. V was trimmed by 10 bases and J by 5 bases, leaving 17 bases between them. CDR3 bases: TGTGCCACCGGGGGAGAGGTTCTGGAGACCCAGTACTTC. Encoded protein: CATGGEVLETQYF.